The TCR beta chain under discussion was sequenced for a study of blood T cell repertoires in COVID-19. Overall study: Sites in the United States, Italy and Spain provided acute and convalescent COVID-19 samples. From T cells, B-cell-depleted T cells, or PBMCs came the material, which was cDNA or gDNA.

The V gene's germline CDR1 is WNHNN and CDR2 SYGVQD (reference sequence). The V gene end was trimmed by 8 bases and the J gene end by 1 base; junction bases not matched to a gene: 4. The CDR3 sequence is 13 residues long. In the original workflow: For nucleated cells, counts were estimated from reference gene primer amplification. Clones were read by immunoSEQ multiplex PCR, and TCRdb kept only the in-frame ones, dropping some. Clonal size and the V and J genes are those of that table, whereas D and trimming came from the DNA. The sample comprises hundreds of thousands of clones, just over 85% of which are singletons, and over 1.3% rests with the top ten.

This chain uses TRBV10-1 with TRBJ1-1; TRBD1 matches 7 bases. This clonotype originated in a woman aged 25 to 45 with active or convalescent COVID-19. The specimen sequenced was peripheral blood. Written as DNA, the CDR3 is TGCGCCAGCCAGGGGGAGAGGAACACTGAAGCTTTCTTT. Protein sequence: CASQGERNTEAFF.